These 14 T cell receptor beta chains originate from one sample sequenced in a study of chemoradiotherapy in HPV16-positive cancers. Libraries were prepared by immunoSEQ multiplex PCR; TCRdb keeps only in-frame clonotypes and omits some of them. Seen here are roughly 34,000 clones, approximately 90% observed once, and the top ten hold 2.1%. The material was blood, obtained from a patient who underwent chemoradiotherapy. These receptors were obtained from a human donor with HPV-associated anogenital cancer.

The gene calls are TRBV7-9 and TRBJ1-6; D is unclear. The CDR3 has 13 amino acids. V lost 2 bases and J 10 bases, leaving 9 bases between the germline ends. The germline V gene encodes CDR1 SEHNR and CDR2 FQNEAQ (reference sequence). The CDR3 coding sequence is TGTGCCAGCAGCTTATGGGTTGGGTCACCCCTCCACTTT. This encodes CASSLWVGSPLHF.

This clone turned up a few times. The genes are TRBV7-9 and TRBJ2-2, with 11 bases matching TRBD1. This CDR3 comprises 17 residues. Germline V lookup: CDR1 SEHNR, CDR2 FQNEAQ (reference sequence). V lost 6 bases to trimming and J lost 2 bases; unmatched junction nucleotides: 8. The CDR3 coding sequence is TGTGCCAGCAGTAAAGCCGGGACAGGGGGAAACACCGGGGAGCTGTTTTTT. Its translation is CASSKAGTGGNTGELFF.

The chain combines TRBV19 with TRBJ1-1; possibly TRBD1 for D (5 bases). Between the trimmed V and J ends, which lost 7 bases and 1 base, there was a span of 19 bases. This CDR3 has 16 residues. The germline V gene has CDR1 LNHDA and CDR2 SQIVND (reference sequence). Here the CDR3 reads CASTGFSRTTNTEAFF. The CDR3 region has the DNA TGTGCCAGTACTGGGTTCTCTAGGACAACGAACACTGAAGCTTTCTTT.

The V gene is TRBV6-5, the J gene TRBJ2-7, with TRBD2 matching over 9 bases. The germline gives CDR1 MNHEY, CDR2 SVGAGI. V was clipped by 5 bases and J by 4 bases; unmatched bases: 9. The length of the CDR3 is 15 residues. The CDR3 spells CASSPSGAIIYEQYF. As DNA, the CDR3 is TGTGCCAGCAGTCCTAGCGGGGCGATAATTTACGAGCAGTACTTC.

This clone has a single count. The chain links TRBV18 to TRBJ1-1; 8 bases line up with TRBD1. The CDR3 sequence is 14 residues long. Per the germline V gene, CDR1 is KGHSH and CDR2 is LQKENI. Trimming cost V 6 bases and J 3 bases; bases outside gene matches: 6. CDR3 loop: CASSPTGEDTEAFF. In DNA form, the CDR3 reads TGTGCCAGCTCGCCGACAGGGGAGGACACTGAAGCTTTCTTT.

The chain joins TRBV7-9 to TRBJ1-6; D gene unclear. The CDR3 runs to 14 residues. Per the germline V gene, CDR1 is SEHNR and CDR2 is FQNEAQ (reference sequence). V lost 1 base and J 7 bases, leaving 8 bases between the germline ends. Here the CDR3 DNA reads TGTGCCAGCAGCTTAGGGACGGTGAATTCACCCCTCCACTTT. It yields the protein CASSLGTVNSPLHF.

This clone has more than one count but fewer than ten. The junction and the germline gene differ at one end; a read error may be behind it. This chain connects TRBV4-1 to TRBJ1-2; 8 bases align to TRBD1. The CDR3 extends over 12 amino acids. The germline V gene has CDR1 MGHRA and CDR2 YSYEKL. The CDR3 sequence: CASSQEQGEIAF. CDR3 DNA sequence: TGCGCCAGCAGCCAAGAACAGGGGGAGATTGCTTTC.

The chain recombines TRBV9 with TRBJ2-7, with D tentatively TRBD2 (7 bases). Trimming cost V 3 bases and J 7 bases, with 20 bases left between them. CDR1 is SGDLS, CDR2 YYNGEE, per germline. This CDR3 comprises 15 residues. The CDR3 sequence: CASSAWGGRGREQYF. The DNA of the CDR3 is TGTGCCAGCAGCGCCTGGGGGGGCAGGGGCCGGGAGCAGTACTTC.

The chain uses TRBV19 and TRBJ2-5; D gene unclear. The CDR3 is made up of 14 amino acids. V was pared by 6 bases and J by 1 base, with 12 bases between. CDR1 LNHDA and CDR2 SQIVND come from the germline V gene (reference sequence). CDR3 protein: CASSPLGVQETQYF. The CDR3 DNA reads TGTGCCAGTAGCCCTCTTGGGGTCCAAGAGACCCAGTACTTC.

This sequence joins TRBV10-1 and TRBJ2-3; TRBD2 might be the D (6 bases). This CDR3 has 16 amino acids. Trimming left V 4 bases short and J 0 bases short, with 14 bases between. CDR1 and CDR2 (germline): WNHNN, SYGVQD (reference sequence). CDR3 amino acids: CASSGGPSASTDTQYF. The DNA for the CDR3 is TGCGCCAGCAGTGGAGGTCCTAGCGCTAGCACAGATACGCAGTATTTT.

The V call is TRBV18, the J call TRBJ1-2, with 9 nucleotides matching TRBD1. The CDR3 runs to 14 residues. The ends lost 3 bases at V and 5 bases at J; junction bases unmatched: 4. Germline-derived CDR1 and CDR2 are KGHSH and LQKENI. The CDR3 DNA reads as TGTGCCAGCTCACCCGGACAGGGGCAATATGGCTACACCTTC. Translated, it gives CASSPGQGQYGYTF.

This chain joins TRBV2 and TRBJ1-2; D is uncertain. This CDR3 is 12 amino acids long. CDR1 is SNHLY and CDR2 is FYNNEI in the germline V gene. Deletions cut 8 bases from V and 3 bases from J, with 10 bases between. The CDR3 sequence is CASPGEYYGYTF. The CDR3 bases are TGTGCCAGCCCAGGCGAATACTATGGCTACACCTTC.

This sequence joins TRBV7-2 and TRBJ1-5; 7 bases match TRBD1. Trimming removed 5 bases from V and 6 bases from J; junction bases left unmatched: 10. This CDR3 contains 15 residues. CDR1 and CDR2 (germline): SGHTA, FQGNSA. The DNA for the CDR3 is TGTGCCAGCAGCACAAGGACAGGTGGTCGTCAGCCCCAGCATTTT. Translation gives CASSTRTGGRQPQHF. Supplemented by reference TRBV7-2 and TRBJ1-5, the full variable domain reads GAGVSQSPSNKVTEKGKDVELRCDPISGHTALYWYRQSLGQGLEFLIYFQGNSAPDKSGLPSDRFSAERTGGSVSTLTIQRTQQEDSAVYLCASSTRTGGRQPQHFGDGTRLSIL.

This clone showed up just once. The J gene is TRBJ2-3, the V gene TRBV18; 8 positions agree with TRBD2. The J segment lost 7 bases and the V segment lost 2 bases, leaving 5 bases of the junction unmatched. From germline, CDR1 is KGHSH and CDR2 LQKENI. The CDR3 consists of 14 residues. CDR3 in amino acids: CASSPVAGGHTQYF. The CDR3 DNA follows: TGTGCCAGCTCACCAGTGGCGGGGGGCCATACGCAGTATTTT.